Listed below are T cell receptor beta chains from one sample, sequenced in a study of blood T cells in healthy people across ages. One entry per CDR3 protein, called by TCRdb with MiXCR from the 5' RACE reads. The top ten hold under 30% of the sample, which has some 860,000 distinct CDR3 sequences, more than 55% seen once. What was sequenced was blood. Every receptor here comes from a man aged 35 to 55 in good health. Each CDR3 is given with its conserved first and last residue. Fields, in order: J gene, D gene, V gene, clone size, CDR3 DNA, CDR3 protein. The D gene is left open where the match is weak. Expanded clones get a size class; other rows say once, few or many, or leave the size out.

j_gene: TRBJ1-1; d_gene: -; v_gene: TRBV10-3; abundance: -; CDR3nt: TGTGCCATCAGTGAGCCGGGGGTTGAAGCTTTCTTT; CDR3aa: CAISEPGVEAFF
j_gene: TRBJ1-4; d_gene: -; v_gene: TRBV5-1; abundance: -; CDR3nt: TGCGCCAGCAGCGTAGGCATAAATGAAAAACTGTTTTTT; CDR3aa: CASSVGINEKLFF
j_gene: TRBJ1-5; d_gene: -; v_gene: TRBV6-2/TRBV6-3; abundance: -; CDR3nt: TGTGCCAGCAGTTACTCCGGCAGGGTCAATCAGCCCCAGCATTTT; CDR3aa: CASSYSGRVNQPQHF
j_gene: TRBJ2-5; d_gene: TRBD2; v_gene: TRBV5-1; abundance: few; CDR3nt: TGCGCCAGCACCCAGAGCGGGGGTTCGGTCCGGGAGACCCAGTACTTC; CDR3aa: CASTQSGGSVRETQYF
j_gene: TRBJ1-2; d_gene: -; v_gene: TRBV12-3/TRBV12-4; abundance: few; CDR3nt: TGTGCCAGCAGTCCGGCGAGTTGGGGAAATGGCTACACCTTC; CDR3aa: CASSPASWGNGYTF
j_gene: TRBJ2-1; d_gene: -; v_gene: TRBV6-5; abundance: -; CDR3nt: TGTGCCAGCAGTTACTCACGGGTCGGGGAGCAGTTCTTC; CDR3aa: CASSYSRVGEQFF
j_gene: TRBJ2-1; d_gene: -; v_gene: TRBV7-7; abundance: -; CDR3nt: TGTGCTAGCAGCCCCGCGCAGGGGAACAATGAGCAGTTCTTC; CDR3aa: CASSPAQGNNEQFF
j_gene: TRBJ2-3; d_gene: TRBD2; v_gene: TRBV4-3; abundance: -; CDR3nt: TGCGCCAGCAGCCAAGATGGTAGCGGGAGAACGGAAGTAGATACGCAGTATTTT; CDR3aa: CASSQDGSGRTEVDTQYF
j_gene: TRBJ1-1; d_gene: TRBD1; v_gene: TRBV5-1; abundance: few; CDR3nt: TGCGCCAGCGCCACGGGGGGGACAGACATTCAGAACACTGAAGCTTTCTTT; CDR3aa: CASATGGTDIQNTEAFF
j_gene: TRBJ2-7; d_gene: TRBD2; v_gene: TRBV27; abundance: few; CDR3nt: TGTGCCAGCAGACCTCGGACTAGCGGGAGTCGCGAGCAGTACTTC; CDR3aa: CASRPRTSGSREQYF
j_gene: TRBJ2-7; d_gene: -; v_gene: TRBV20-1; abundance: -; CDR3nt: TGCAGTGCTAGAGATGGACCAGGGGCCTACGAGCAGTACTTC; CDR3aa: CSARDGPGAYEQYF
j_gene: TRBJ1-1; d_gene: -; v_gene: TRBV20-1; abundance: once; CDR3nt: TGCAGTGTTAGAGTGGACGAAAACACTGAAGCTTTCTTT; CDR3aa: CSVRVDENTEAFF
j_gene: TRBJ2-7; d_gene: TRBD2; v_gene: TRBV12-3/TRBV12-4; abundance: -; CDR3nt: TGTGCCAGCACGGGCGGGAGTATCCACGAGCAGTACTTC; CDR3aa: CASTGGSIHEQYF
j_gene: TRBJ2-5; d_gene: -; v_gene: TRBV29-1; abundance: few; CDR3nt: TGCAGCGTTGACGGCAGGGAAGAGACCCAGTACTTC; CDR3aa: CSVDGREETQYF
j_gene: TRBJ2-1; d_gene: TRBD1; v_gene: TRBV12-3/TRBV12-4; abundance: -; CDR3nt: TGTGCCAGCAGTGACAGGGGAATTGGCAACAATGAGCAGTTCTTC; CDR3aa: CASSDRGIGNNEQFF
j_gene: TRBJ1-5; d_gene: TRBD1; v_gene: TRBV20-1; abundance: -; CDR3nt: TGCAGTGCTAGAGGGACAGGGGGAATTTCCAATCAGCCCCAGCATTTT; CDR3aa: CSARGTGGISNQPQHF